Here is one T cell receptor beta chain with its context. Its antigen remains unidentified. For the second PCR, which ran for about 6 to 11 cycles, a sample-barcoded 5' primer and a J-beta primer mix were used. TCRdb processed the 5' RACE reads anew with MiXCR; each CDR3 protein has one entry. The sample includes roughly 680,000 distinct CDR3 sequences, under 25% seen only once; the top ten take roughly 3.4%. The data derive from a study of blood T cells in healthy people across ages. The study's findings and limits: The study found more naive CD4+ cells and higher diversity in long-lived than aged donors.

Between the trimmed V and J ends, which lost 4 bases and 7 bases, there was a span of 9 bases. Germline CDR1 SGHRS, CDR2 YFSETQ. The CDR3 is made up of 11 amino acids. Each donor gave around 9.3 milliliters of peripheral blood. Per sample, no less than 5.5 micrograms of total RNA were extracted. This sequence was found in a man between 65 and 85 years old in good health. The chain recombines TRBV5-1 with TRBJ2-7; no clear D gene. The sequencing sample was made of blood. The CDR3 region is CASSQEKEQYF. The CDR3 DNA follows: TGCGCCAGCAGCCAAGAGAAGGAGCAGTACTTC.